One T cell receptor beta chain is described in this entry. Its antigen is currently not known. No much larger clone is present one base from it, and per-base qualities are unavailable. TCRbeta CDR3 regions were amplified from genomic DNA using the immunoSEQ Assay, a bias-controlled multiplex PCR. Regarding the original processing steps: The number of nucleated cells in each sample was estimated from the amplification of reference gene primers within the assay. Sequence reads were collapsed and filtered to measure the absolute abundance of every unique TCRbeta CDR3 rearrangement. For each sample, productive Simpson clonality was calculated as the square root of Simpson's diversity index across productive rearrangements. TCRdb re-hosts the immuneACCESS table, in-frame sequences only. Its copies lack some clones; in the studies checked, an unresolved V gene accounts for under half of them, and the cause for the rest is not known. V and J calls and clone size are those listed in that table; D and trimming were worked out from the DNA. For this sample the table gives roughly 200,000 clones, of which about 76% were detected only once. The ten biggest clones cover around 8.9% of the sample.

The data were taken from a study of blood T cell repertoires in COVID-19 (dated by TCRdb to 2020 to 2022). Study-level background: Samples covering the acute and convalescent phases of COVID-19 were provided by collaborators in the United States, Italy and Spain. The material from the prospective study consisted of cDNA or gDNA derived from T cells, B-cell-depleted T cells, or PBMCs. Deeply sampled blood TCRbeta repertoires from subjects exposed to, actively infected with, or recovered from COVID-19 were included in the dataset. The repertoires were released in a freely available public database intended as a resource for research on the immune response to SARS-CoV-2. Samples were obtained from the ongoing ImmuneRACE study (first 160 participants) and from 1,254 subjects provided by 6 global collaborators. Sample metadata almost always included a de-identified subject ID, COVID-19 status, age in years and sex. HLA class I and class II types, where available, came from metadata supplied by the sample provider rather than from assay-based typing.

V is shortened by 2 bases, J by 4 bases, and the region joining them spans 8 bases. The CDR3 goes from the cysteine to the phenylalanine over 13 residues. CDR3 DNA only is kept here, 39 bases in frame from base 1. Via the germline V gene (reference sequence), CDR1 is LGHDT and CDR2 YNNKEL. Each collaborating institution followed its own protocols to collect whole blood in K2EDTA tubes. Collaborator samples were shipped for TCRbeta analysis as frozen whole blood, isolated PBMCs, or DNA extracted from either sample type. Findings and caveats that apply to the study as a whole: The amount of clinical and demographic metadata varied by source and participant and was provided uncurated.

The sequenced material came from peripheral blood. The sequence derives from a woman aged 45-65 years with active or convalescent COVID-19. Recombination joined TRBV3-1 (or the pseudogene TRBV3-2) with TRBJ2-5; TRBD1 is a possible D gene, resting on 5 matching bases. The sequenced DNA: TGTGCCAGCAGCCAAAGGGGCGGAGAGACCCAGTACTTC. Its amino acids are CASSQRGGETQYF.